These 4 T cell receptor beta chains came from one sample sequenced in a study of T cell repertoires in cytomegalovirus infection. TCRdb passed the reads through MiXCR, listing each CDR3 protein once. The repertoire holds 490,000 or so distinct CDR3 sequences, with around 10% as singletons. The sequenced sample was PBMCs. These receptors originate from a human donor in good health (CMV status not recorded). Some clones in this sample may be carry-over from other donors' samples.

Only a few counts were recorded for this clonotype. The chain has TRBV10-3 and TRBJ2-1, with 8 positions matching TRBD2. Germline trimming cut 0 bases from V and 7 bases from J; bases unmatched to any gene: 5. CDR3 length: 15 residues. CDR1 and CDR2 from the germline V gene are ENHRY and SYGVKD. CDR3 nucleotides: TGTGCCATCAGTGAGTCGACTAGCGTCACGAATGAGCAGTTCTTC. Its translation: CAISESTSVTNEQFF.

A few counts support this clonotype. The junction and the germline gene differ at one end; a read error may be behind it. J is TRBJ2-7 and V is TRBV15; weak D call: TRBD2 (7 bases). Germline loops: CDR1 LNHNV, CDR2 YYDKDF (reference sequence). The CDR3 totals 15 residues. The CDR3 region is CATSRDQGREYEQYF. DNA for the CDR3: TGTGCCACCAGTAGAGATCAGGGGCGGGAGTACGAGCAGTACTTC.

The V gene is TRBV5-6, the J gene TRBJ1-5; no reliable D call. The CDR3 is 15 amino acids. V was cut by 0 bases and J by 2 bases, with 9 bases left in between. Germline CDR1 reads SGHDT; CDR2 reads YYEEEE. The CDR3 here is CASSLADGGNQPQHF. For the CDR3, the DNA is TGTGCCAGCAGCTTGGCGGATGGGGGCAATCAGCCCCAGCATTTT.

This chain uses TRBV5-1 with TRBJ2-3; 7 bases are a match to TRBD2. With V trimmed by 4 bases and J by 6 bases, 5 bases remained unmatched. Looked up from germline, CDR1 is SGHRS and CDR2 is YFSETQ. The CDR3 totals 13 residues. The CDR3 sequence is CASSGTSADTQYF. CDR3 nucleotide sequence: TGCGCCAGCAGCGGTACTAGCGCCGATACGCAGTATTTT.